A selection of T cell receptor beta chains follows, all from one sample in a study of metastatic and nonmetastatic thyroid tumors. TCRdb re-called the PCR reads with MiXCR. Among about 30,000 clones listed, roughly 4.2% were seen once. The sequencing sample was made of blood. These receptor sequences come from a female donor with papillary thyroid cancer or a benign thyroid nodule (not recorded which). Some clones in this sample may be carry-over from other donors' samples. Each CDR3 is given with its conserved first and last residue. A D gene is named only where the DNA matches it firmly. Rows give clone size only sometimes, using once, few, many, or a class for an expanded clone.

TRBJ2-7 TRBV5-6 NA many TGTGCCAGCAGCCCCGGCGCCGGAGGTGCGGGATATACCTACGAGCAGTACTTC CASSPGAGGAGYTYEQYF
TRBJ1-5 TRBV29-1 NA many TGCAGCGGGGGATGGGGGGGAGATCAGCCCCAGCATTTT CSGGWGGDQPQHF
TRBJ2-2 TRBV5-1 NA many TGCGCCAGCAGCTTGAACGGGGCCGGGGAGCTGTTTTTT CASSLNGAGELFF
TRBJ2-7 TRBV13 NA NA TGTGCCAGCAGCTTGACAGGATACGAGCAGTACTTC CASSLTGYEQYF
TRBJ2-5 TRBV5-1 NA NA TGCGCCAGCAGCTTGGCCGGCGGGCTCGGGGAAACCCAGTACTTC CASSLAGGLGETQYF
TRBJ1-4 TRBV11-2 NA many TGTGCCAGCAGCTTAAATGAAAAACTGTTTTTC CASSLNEKLFF
TRBJ2-5 TRBV7-9 NA many TGTGCCAGCAGCTTAGGGCGGACTGCAGACCGGAGTTTGCAAGAGACCCAGTACTTC CASSLGRTADRSLQETQYF
TRBJ1-2 TRBV6-2/TRBV6-3 NA few TGTGCCAGCAGTTACTCGCCCGCTAACTATGGCTACACCTTC CASSYSPANYGYTF
TRBJ2-7 TRBV19 NA few TGTGCCAGTAGTATTCCCGGAGACTACGAGCAGTACTTC CASSIPGDYEQYF
TRBJ2-1 TRBV6-1 TRBD2 few TGTGCCGCGAAAAGAAAAGCGGGAGGAGAGGGTGAGCAGTTCTTC CAAKRKAGGEGEQFF
TRBJ1-2 TRBV7-9 NA many TGTGCCAGCAGCCGACCTACAGGGTCTAACTATGGCTACACCTTC CASSRPTGSNYGYTF
TRBJ1-2 TRBV2 TRBD1 medium-sized TGTGCCAGCAGTGAGCAGGGACAGGGTTTTGGCTACACCTTC CASSEQGQGFGYTF
TRBJ2-1 TRBV27 NA NA TGTGCCAGCAGTCCGTCGAGGCCAACCCACAATGAGCAGTTCTTC CASSPSRPTHNEQFF
TRBJ2-7 TRBV2 NA medium-sized TGTGCCAGCAGTGAGTTCTACGAGCAGTACTTC CASSEFYEQYF
TRBJ2-7 TRBV28 TRBD2 NA TGTGCCAGCCATAGCGGGATCTCCTACGAGCACTACTTC CASHSGISYEHYF
TRBJ2-2 TRBV12-3/TRBV12-4 NA few TGTGCCAGCAGTGCCACAGGCACCGGGGAGCTGTTTTTT CASSATGTGELFF
TRBJ2-1 TRBV20-1 NA many TGCAGTGCTAGATCGGGCCCCTCTAGCTCCTACAATGAGCAGTTCTTC CSARSGPSSSYNEQFF
TRBJ2-7 TRBV9 NA many TGTGCCAGCAGCGTAGACCAGTCCTACGAGCAGTACTTC CASSVDQSYEQYF
TRBJ1-1 TRBV29-1 NA many TGCAGCTCAGCGGGCCCTGGTACTGAAGCTTTCTTT CSSAGPGTEAFF
TRBJ1-5 TRBV2 NA NA TGTGCCAGCAGTGAATCGGAAGCCCTGGGGGTAAAACCCCAGCATTTT CASSESEALGVKPQHF
TRBJ1-2 TRBV19 TRBD1 medium-sized TGTGCCAGTAAAACAGCCGGGACAGGGGTATATGGCTACACCTTC CASKTAGTGVYGYTF
TRBJ1-5 TRBV6-1 NA NA TGTGCCAGCAGTGAAACTGCGGGGGCCCGGCAGCCCCAGCATTTT CASSETAGARQPQHF
TRBJ2-5 TRBV28 NA many TGTGCCAGCAGTTTTTTAACAGGCCGCCAAGAGACCCAGTACTTC CASSFLTGRQETQYF
TRBJ2-1 TRBV5-4 NA many TGTGCCAGCAGCTTTTACTCGCGCAATGAGCAGTTCTTC CASSFYSRNEQFF
TRBJ2-7 TRBV5-1 NA NA TGCGCCAGCAGCTTCCAGACAGACCGCTGCGAGCATTACTTC CASSFQTDRCEHYF
TRBJ1-6 TRBV28 TRBD1 medium-sized TGTGCCAGCAGTTCCCCCGACAGGGCCCGATTCTTT CASSSPDRARFF
TRBJ2-3 TRBV2 NA few TGTGCCAGCAGTCGAGAGACTGAAACTACGCAGTATTTT CASSRETETTQYF
TRBJ1-2 TRBV9 NA many TGTGCCAGCAGCGTAGGGCAGGGTATTGGGGGCTACACCTTC CASSVGQGIGGYTF
TRBJ1-1 TRBV28 TRBD1 NA TGTGCCATTCCACCCGGACAGGGGAACACTGAGGCTTTCTTT CAIPPGQGNTEAFF